One T cell receptor beta chain is described in this entry. Its antigen remains unknown. Time point reported: week 5, during vaccination. Mutant IDH1 20-mer peptide, at 300 ug, made up each vaccine dose, with topical imiquimod. Donors' newly diagnosed IDH1-mutant WHO grade 3 or 4 astrocytomas lacked nuclear ATRX. The method was immunoSEQ multiplex PCR; TCRdb's version includes in-frame clones alone and lacks a portion of them. This repertoire shows about 50,000 clones, about 86% found once; its top ten account for 6.5% to 9%. The data originate from a study of a mutant IDH1 vaccine in newly diagnosed glioma. The wider study: Sex among treated patients split about 62% male, about 40% female; mean age was about 43 years.

This clonotype was sampled from a woman aged 45-65 years with glioma. Specimen: PBMCs, collected from a glioma patient whose treatment included an IDH1 peptide vaccine.

For the CDR3, the DNA is TGTGCCAGCAGCGCTACCGGGACTAGCGCCTACGAGCAGTACTTC. Translated: CASSATGTSAYEQYF. V and J are TRBV13 and TRBJ2-7; TRBD2 matches 10 bases. Germline V gene data show CDR1 as PRHDT and CDR2 as FYEKMQ (reference sequence). V trimming: 5 bases; J trimming: 2 bases; junction bases outside the gene matches: 6. The CDR3 runs 15 residues.